This is a list of T cell receptor beta chains from one sample in a study of shared clonotypes between healthy human individuals. Profiling relied on immunoSEQ multiplex PCR, and the TCRdb table lists in-frame clones only, not all of them. The sample holds about 2.1 million clones, about 92% seen once. Sequenced input: naive CD8+ T cells from PBMCs. All receptors derive from a man younger than 35 in good health. Some clones in this sample may be carry-over from other donors' samples. Each CDR3 is given with its conserved first and last residue. Fields, in order: D gene, V gene, clone size, J gene, CDR3 protein, CDR3 DNA. A D gene is named only where the DNA matches it firmly. The size entry is marked missing in some rows and otherwise reads once, few, many or a size class.

d_gene: .; v_gene: TRBV5-1; abundance: .; j_gene: TRBJ2-1; CDR3aa: CASLGGAGPYNEQFF; CDR3nt: TGCGCCAGCTTAGGGGGGGCAGGTCCCTACAATGAGCAGTTCTTC
d_gene: .; v_gene: TRBV6-1; abundance: once; j_gene: TRBJ1-1; CDR3aa: CASSHRVKNTEAFF; CDR3nt: TGTGCCAGCAGTCACAGGGTGAAGAATACTGAAGCTTTCTTT
d_gene: .; v_gene: TRBV7-8; abundance: .; j_gene: TRBJ2-1; CDR3aa: CASSLAGVSYNEQFF; CDR3nt: TGTGCCAGCAGCTTAGCGGGGGTCTCCTACAATGAGCAGTTCTTC
d_gene: .; v_gene: TRBV4-1; abundance: .; j_gene: TRBJ2-7; CDR3aa: CASSPTGTFADEQYF; CDR3nt: TGCGCCAGCAGCCCCACCGGGACCTTCGCGGACGAGCAGTACTTC
d_gene: .; v_gene: TRBV7-9; abundance: .; j_gene: TRBJ2-1; CDR3aa: CATRWENEQFF; CDR3nt: TGTGCCACCCGCTGGGAAAATGAGCAGTTCTTC
d_gene: .; v_gene: TRBV27; abundance: .; j_gene: TRBJ1-1; CDR3aa: CASSPSTVNTEAFF; CDR3nt: TGTGCCAGCAGTCCGTCGACAGTGAACACTGAAGCTTTCTTT
d_gene: TRBD2; v_gene: TRBV30; abundance: .; j_gene: TRBJ2-1; CDR3aa: CAWIAGGFNEQFF; CDR3nt: TGTGCCTGGATAGCGGGAGGGTTTAATGAGCAGTTCTTC
d_gene: TRBD2; v_gene: TRBV11-2; abundance: .; j_gene: TRBJ2-2; CDR3aa: CASRVSSGFTGELFF; CDR3nt: TGTGCCAGCAGGGTCTCTAGCGGGTTCACCGGGGAGCTGTTTTTT
d_gene: .; v_gene: TRBV7-2; abundance: .; j_gene: TRBJ2-1; CDR3aa: CASSLVLPNEQFF; CDR3nt: TGTGCCAGCAGCTTAGTTCTCCCCAATGAGCAGTTCTTC
d_gene: .; v_gene: TRBV7-9; abundance: .; j_gene: TRBJ2-7; CDR3aa: CASRGNLRDEQYF; CDR3nt: TGTGCCAGCAGAGGGAATCTGCGGGACGAGCAGTACTTC
d_gene: .; v_gene: TRBV19; abundance: .; j_gene: TRBJ2-2; CDR3aa: CASTETGWTGELFF; CDR3nt: TGTGCCAGTACCGAAACGGGGTGGACCGGGGAGCTGTTTTTT
d_gene: .; v_gene: TRBV29-1; abundance: .; j_gene: TRBJ2-7; CDR3aa: CSVDINNYEQYF; CDR3nt: TGCAGCGTTGACATCAACAACTACGAGCAGTACTTC
d_gene: .; v_gene: TRBV27; abundance: .; j_gene: TRBJ2-3; CDR3aa: CASSLSRADTQYF; CDR3nt: TGTGCCAGCAGTTTATCGAGAGCAGATACGCAGTATTTT
d_gene: .; v_gene: TRBV27; abundance: .; j_gene: TRBJ2-7; CDR3aa: CASSPRQGRDEQYF; CDR3nt: TGTGCCAGCAGTCCCCGACAGGGGAGGGACGAGCAGTACTTC
d_gene: TRBD1; v_gene: TRBV5-8; abundance: .; j_gene: TRBJ2-1; CDR3aa: CASSLPGTGVSYNEQFF; CDR3nt: TGTGCCAGCAGCTTGCCCGGGACAGGGGTCTCCTACAATGAGCAGTTCTTC
d_gene: TRBD1; v_gene: TRBV7-8; abundance: .; j_gene: TRBJ2-7; CDR3aa: CASSRQGVPYEQYF; CDR3nt: TGTGCCAGCAGCCGACAGGGAGTCCCCTACGAGCAGTACTTC
d_gene: .; v_gene: TRBV5-6; abundance: .; j_gene: TRBJ1-2; CDR3aa: CASDSVGNYGYTF; CDR3nt: TGTGCCTCCGATTCGGTGGGGAACTATGGCTACACCTTC
d_gene: .; v_gene: TRBV20-1; abundance: .; j_gene: TRBJ2-1; CDR3aa: CSAKSRREQFF; CDR3nt: TGCAGTGCTAAGTCCCGGCGTGAGCAGTTCTTC
d_gene: .; v_gene: TRBV4-2; abundance: once; j_gene: TRBJ1-1; CDR3aa: CASSQDSSSSEAFF; CDR3nt: TGTGCCAGCAGCCAAGATTCCAGCAGCTCTGAAGCTTTCTTT
d_gene: .; v_gene: TRBV27; abundance: .; j_gene: TRBJ1-2; CDR3aa: CASSSRVGNYGYTF; CDR3nt: TGTGCCAGCAGCTCCAGGGTGGGTAACTATGGCTACACCTTC
d_gene: TRBD2; v_gene: TRBV15; abundance: .; j_gene: TRBJ2-1; CDR3aa: CATSREGLAELYNEQFF; CDR3nt: TGTGCCACCAGCAGAGAGGGGCTAGCGGAGTTGTACAATGAGCAGTTCTTC
d_gene: .; v_gene: TRBV6-5; abundance: many; j_gene: TRBJ2-3; CDR3aa: CASSYSTGSDTQYF; CDR3nt: TGTGCCAGCAGTTACTCGACTGGGTCAGATACGCAGTATTTT
d_gene: .; v_gene: TRBV9; abundance: .; j_gene: TRBJ2-4; CDR3aa: CASSVGGDAKNIQYF; CDR3nt: TGTGCCAGCAGCGTAGGTGGAGACGCCAAAAACATTCAGTACTTC
d_gene: TRBD1; v_gene: TRBV7-2; abundance: .; j_gene: TRBJ2-7; CDR3aa: CASSSRTGQTEYEQYF; CDR3nt: TGTGCCAGCAGCTCTCGTACGGGACAGACCGAATACGAGCAGTACTTC
d_gene: TRBD1; v_gene: TRBV28; abundance: .; j_gene: TRBJ2-7; CDR3aa: CASRPRQGMPGHEQYF; CDR3nt: TGTGCCAGCAGGCCCCGACAGGGGATGCCGGGGCACGAGCAGTACTTC
d_gene: .; v_gene: TRBV9; abundance: .; j_gene: TRBJ2-3; CDR3aa: CASSVGGREADTQYF; CDR3nt: TGTGCCAGCAGCGTAGGGGGCAGGGAGGCAGATACGCAGTATTTT
d_gene: .; v_gene: TRBV6-6; abundance: .; j_gene: TRBJ2-7; CDR3aa: CASRPLPDTSYEQYF; CDR3nt: TGTGCCAGCAGGCCTCTTCCCGACACATCCTACGAGCAGTACTTC
d_gene: TRBD1; v_gene: TRBV6-1; abundance: .; j_gene: TRBJ2-1; CDR3aa: CASSEDRPSYNEQFF; CDR3nt: TGTGCCAGCAGTGAGGACAGGCCCTCCTACAATGAGCAGTTCTTC
d_gene: .; v_gene: TRBV11-2; abundance: .; j_gene: TRBJ2-7; CDR3aa: CASSQSGDFEQYF; CDR3nt: TGTGCCAGCAGCCAGTCGGGGGATTTCGAGCAGTACTTC
d_gene: TRBD2; v_gene: TRBV25-1; abundance: .; j_gene: TRBJ2-5; CDR3aa: CASSEVLAGAETQYF; CDR3nt: TGTGCCAGCAGTGAAGTACTAGCGGGAGCAGAGACCCAGTACTTC
d_gene: .; v_gene: TRBV15; abundance: once; j_gene: TRBJ2-1; CDR3aa: CATSRDRGRDSEQFF; CDR3nt: TGTGCCACCAGCAGAGATCGGGGTAGGGATAGTGAGCAGTTCTTC
d_gene: .; v_gene: TRBV27; abundance: .; j_gene: TRBJ1-1; CDR3aa: CASSLAGSLEAFF; CDR3nt: TGTGCCAGCAGTTTAGCGGGGAGTTTGGAAGCTTTCTTT
d_gene: .; v_gene: TRBV2; abundance: .; j_gene: TRBJ1-2; CDR3aa: CASRAQGVPYGYTF; CDR3nt: TGTGCCAGCAGGGCACAGGGAGTACCCTACGGCTACACCTTC
d_gene: TRBD2; v_gene: TRBV27; abundance: .; j_gene: TRBJ2-2; CDR3aa: CASKVNRGGTGELFF; CDR3nt: TGTGCCAGCAAGGTCAACCGGGGAGGGACCGGGGAGCTGTTTTTT
d_gene: TRBD2; v_gene: TRBV11-2; abundance: .; j_gene: TRBJ2-5; CDR3aa: CASRGLAGGNEGQETQYF; CDR3nt: TGTGCCAGCAGGGGACTAGCGGGAGGGAACGAGGGCCAAGAGACCCAGTACTTC
d_gene: TRBD1; v_gene: TRBV27; abundance: .; j_gene: TRBJ2-7; CDR3aa: CASMTTGFEQYF; CDR3nt: TGTGCCAGCATGACGACAGGGTTCGAGCAGTACTTC
d_gene: .; v_gene: TRBV6-1; abundance: .; j_gene: TRBJ2-7; CDR3aa: CASSEGTRVGYYEQYF; CDR3nt: TGTGCCAGCAGTGAAGGGACGAGGGTGGGGTACTACGAGCAGTACTTC
d_gene: TRBD2; v_gene: TRBV7-9; abundance: .; j_gene: TRBJ2-2; CDR3aa: CASSLGGVAGSTGELFF; CDR3nt: TGTGCCAGCAGCTTAGGCGGTGTAGCGGGAAGTACCGGGGAGCTGTTTTTT
d_gene: .; v_gene: TRBV28; abundance: .; j_gene: TRBJ2-2; CDR3aa: CASTVSTGELFF; CDR3nt: TGTGCCAGCACGGTTTCCACCGGGGAGCTGTTTTTT
d_gene: TRBD2; v_gene: TRBV5-1; abundance: .; j_gene: TRBJ2-7; CDR3aa: CASSLEASGRVFSYEQYF; CDR3nt: TGCGCCAGCAGCTTGGAAGCTAGCGGGAGGGTTTTTTCGTACGAGCAGTACTTC
d_gene: TRBD2; v_gene: TRBV10-1; abundance: .; j_gene: TRBJ2-1; CDR3aa: CASSESSGAYNEQFF; CDR3nt: TGCGCCAGCAGTGAGAGTAGCGGGGCCTACAATGAGCAGTTCTTC
d_gene: TRBD2; v_gene: TRBV29-1; abundance: once; j_gene: TRBJ2-1; CDR3aa: CSVLLAGGPGEQFF; CDR3nt: TGCAGCGTACTACTAGCGGGAGGGCCTGGTGAGCAGTTCTTC
d_gene: .; v_gene: TRBV27; abundance: .; j_gene: TRBJ2-5; CDR3aa: CASSSYEGNQETQYF; CDR3nt: TGTGCCAGCAGTTCCTACGAGGGGAACCAAGAGACCCAGTACTTC
d_gene: .; v_gene: TRBV4-2; abundance: .; j_gene: TRBJ1-3; CDR3aa: CASSHPGANSGNTIYF; CDR3nt: TGTGCCAGTAGCCACCCAGGAGCGAACTCTGGAAACACCATATATTTT
d_gene: TRBD2; v_gene: TRBV7-3; abundance: once; j_gene: TRBJ2-2; CDR3aa: CASSSLAGEGTGELFF; CDR3nt: TGTGCCAGCAGCTCACTAGCGGGAGAGGGTACCGGGGAGCTGTTTTTT
d_gene: .; v_gene: TRBV19; abundance: .; j_gene: TRBJ2-2; CDR3aa: CASHNPKARGTNTGELFF; CDR3nt: TGTGCCAGCCATAACCCTAAGGCTCGGGGGACGAACACCGGGGAGCTGTTTTTT
d_gene: .; v_gene: TRBV7-9; abundance: .; j_gene: TRBJ2-7; CDR3aa: CASSLGGGDEQYF; CDR3nt: TGTGCCAGCAGCCTAGGAGGCGGGGACGAGCAGTACTTC
d_gene: .; v_gene: TRBV28; abundance: .; j_gene: TRBJ1-5; CDR3aa: CASHRGGPDYYSNQPQHF; CDR3nt: TGTGCCAGCCATCGGGGGGGGCCAGATTACTATAGCAATCAGCCCCAGCATTTT
d_gene: .; v_gene: TRBV9; abundance: .; j_gene: TRBJ1-3; CDR3aa: CASSVGRGSGNTIYF; CDR3nt: TGTGCCAGCAGCGTAGGGCGGGGCTCTGGAAACACCATATATTTT
d_gene: .; v_gene: TRBV7-8; abundance: once; j_gene: TRBJ1-2; CDR3aa: CASSFLVTAYGYTF; CDR3nt: TGTGCCAGCAGCTTTTTGGTGACAGCCTATGGCTACACCTTC
d_gene: TRBD2; v_gene: TRBV28; abundance: .; j_gene: TRBJ2-7; CDR3aa: CASSGPSGRSEQYF; CDR3nt: TGTGCCAGCAGTGGACCTAGCGGGAGGAGCGAGCAGTACTTC
d_gene: TRBD2; v_gene: TRBV28; abundance: .; j_gene: TRBJ2-1; CDR3aa: CASSLGLAGGNEQFF; CDR3nt: TGTGCCAGCAGTTTAGGACTAGCGGGAGGCAATGAGCAGTTCTTC
d_gene: TRBD1; v_gene: TRBV18; abundance: .; j_gene: TRBJ2-7; CDR3aa: CASSPSRGYEQYF; CDR3nt: TGTGCCAGCTCACCAAGCAGGGGGTACGAGCAGTACTTC
d_gene: .; v_gene: TRBV16; abundance: .; j_gene: TRBJ1-1; CDR3aa: CASSQYRGRTGIAFF; CDR3nt: TGTGCCAGCAGCCAATACCGGGGCCGAACGGGCATAGCTTTCTTT
d_gene: .; v_gene: TRBV4-2; abundance: .; j_gene: TRBJ2-1; CDR3aa: CASSQVGLGYEQFF; CDR3nt: TGTGCCAGCAGCCAAGTGGGCTTAGGGTATGAGCAGTTCTTC
d_gene: .; v_gene: TRBV7-9; abundance: .; j_gene: TRBJ2-5; CDR3aa: CASSSSGSGETQYF; CDR3nt: TGTGCCAGCAGCTCATCCGGGAGTGGAGAGACCCAGTACTTC
d_gene: .; v_gene: TRBV27; abundance: .; j_gene: TRBJ2-1; CDR3aa: CASGYKAEHYNEQFF; CDR3nt: TGTGCCAGCGGATACAAAGCGGAACACTACAATGAGCAGTTCTTC
d_gene: .; v_gene: TRBV4-2; abundance: .; j_gene: TRBJ2-7; CDR3aa: CASSQASGSSYEQYF; CDR3nt: TGTGCCAGCAGCCAAGCCAGCGGAAGCTCCTACGAGCAGTACTTC
d_gene: .; v_gene: TRBV7-9; abundance: .; j_gene: TRBJ2-5; CDR3aa: CASSEGGVQETQYF; CDR3nt: TGTGCCAGCAGCGAAGGGGGAGTTCAAGAGACCCAGTACTTC
d_gene: .; v_gene: TRBV28; abundance: .; j_gene: TRBJ2-1; CDR3aa: CASSVPRAAYNEQFF; CDR3nt: TGTGCCAGCAGCGTTCCGAGGGCCGCCTACAATGAGCAGTTCTTC